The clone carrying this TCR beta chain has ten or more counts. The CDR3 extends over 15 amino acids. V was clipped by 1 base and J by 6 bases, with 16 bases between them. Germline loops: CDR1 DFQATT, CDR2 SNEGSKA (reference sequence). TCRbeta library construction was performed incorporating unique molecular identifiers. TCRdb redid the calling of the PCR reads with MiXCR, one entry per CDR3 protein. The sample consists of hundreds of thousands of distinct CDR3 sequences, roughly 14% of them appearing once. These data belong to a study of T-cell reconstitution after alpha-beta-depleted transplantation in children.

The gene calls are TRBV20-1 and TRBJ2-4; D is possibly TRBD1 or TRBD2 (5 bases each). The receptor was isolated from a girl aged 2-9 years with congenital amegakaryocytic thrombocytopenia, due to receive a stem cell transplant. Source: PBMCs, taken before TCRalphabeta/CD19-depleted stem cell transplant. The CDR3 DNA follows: TGCAGTGCTAGAGGGGGACCTGGGGCCTTAAACATTCAGTACTTC. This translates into CSARGGPGALNIQYF.